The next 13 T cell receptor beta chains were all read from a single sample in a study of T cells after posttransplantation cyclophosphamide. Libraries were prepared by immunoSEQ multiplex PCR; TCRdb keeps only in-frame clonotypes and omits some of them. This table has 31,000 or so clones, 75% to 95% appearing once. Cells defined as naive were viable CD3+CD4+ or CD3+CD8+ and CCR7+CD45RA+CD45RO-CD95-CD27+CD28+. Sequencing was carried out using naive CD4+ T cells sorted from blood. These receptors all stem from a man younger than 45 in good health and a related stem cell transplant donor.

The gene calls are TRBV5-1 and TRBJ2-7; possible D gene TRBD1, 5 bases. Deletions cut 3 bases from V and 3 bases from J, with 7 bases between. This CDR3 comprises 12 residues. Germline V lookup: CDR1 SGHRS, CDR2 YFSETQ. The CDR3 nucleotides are TGCGCCAGCAGCTCGCAGGGCTACGAGCAGTACTTC. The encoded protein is CASSSQGYEQYF.

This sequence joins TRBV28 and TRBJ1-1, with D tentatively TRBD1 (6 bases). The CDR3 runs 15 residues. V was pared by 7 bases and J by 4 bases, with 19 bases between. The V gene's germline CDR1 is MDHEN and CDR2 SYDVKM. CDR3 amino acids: CASNQGDRGSTEAFF. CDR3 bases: TGTGCCAGCAACCAAGGAGATAGGGGGAGCACTGAAGCTTTCTTT.

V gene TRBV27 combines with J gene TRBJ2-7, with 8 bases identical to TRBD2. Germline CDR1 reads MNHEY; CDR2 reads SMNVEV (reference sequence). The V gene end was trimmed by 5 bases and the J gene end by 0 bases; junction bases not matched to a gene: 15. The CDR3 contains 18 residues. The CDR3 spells CASSPRGGAGFASYEQYF. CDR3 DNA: TGTGCCAGCAGTCCCCGGGGGGGGGCTGGTTTCGCCTCCTACGAGCAGTACTTC.

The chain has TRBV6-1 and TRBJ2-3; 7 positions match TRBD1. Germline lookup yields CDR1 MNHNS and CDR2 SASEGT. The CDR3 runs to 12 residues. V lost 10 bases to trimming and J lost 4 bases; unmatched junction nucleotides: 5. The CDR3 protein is CATLQGADTQYF. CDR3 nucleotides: TGTGCCACCCTTCAGGGGGCAGATACGCAGTATTTT.

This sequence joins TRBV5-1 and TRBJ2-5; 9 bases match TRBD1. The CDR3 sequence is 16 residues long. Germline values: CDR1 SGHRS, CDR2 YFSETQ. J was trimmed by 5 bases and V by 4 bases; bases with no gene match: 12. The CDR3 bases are TGCGCCAGCAGCGCCTCAACCACAGGGGGCAGGGAGACCCAGTACTTC. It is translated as CASSASTTGGRETQYF.

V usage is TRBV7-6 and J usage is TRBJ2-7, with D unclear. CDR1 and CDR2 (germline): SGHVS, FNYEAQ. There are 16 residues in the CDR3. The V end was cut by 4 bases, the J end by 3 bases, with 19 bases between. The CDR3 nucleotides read TGTGCCAGCAGCTCCAAAGCCCTACCGGGTGACTACGAGCAGTACTTC. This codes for CASSSKALPGDYEQYF.

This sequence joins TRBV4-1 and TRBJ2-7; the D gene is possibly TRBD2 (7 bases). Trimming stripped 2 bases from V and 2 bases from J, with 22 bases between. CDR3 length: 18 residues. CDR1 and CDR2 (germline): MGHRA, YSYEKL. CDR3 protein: CASSQRNPEGGETYEQYF. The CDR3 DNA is TGCGCCAGCAGCCAACGTAATCCGGAGGGGGGGGAAACCTACGAGCAGTACTTC.

The CDR3 is CASSSRQGPGNTIYF. The CDR3 bases are TGCGCCAGCAGCTCCCGACAGGGACCCGGAAACACCATATATTTT. This chain joins TRBV5-1 and TRBJ1-3; TRBD1 matches at 7 bases. The CDR3 contains 15 residues. Losses at the gene ends were 3 bases for V and 4 bases for J; bases not matched to a gene: 7. CDR1 and CDR2 from the germline V gene are SGHRS and YFSETQ.

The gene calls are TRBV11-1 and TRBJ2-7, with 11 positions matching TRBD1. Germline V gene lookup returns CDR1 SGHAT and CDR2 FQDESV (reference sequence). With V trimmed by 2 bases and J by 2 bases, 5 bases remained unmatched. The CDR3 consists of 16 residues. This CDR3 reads CASSLLTGQGAYEQYF. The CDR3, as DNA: TGTGCCAGCAGCTTATTAACGGGACAGGGGGCCTACGAGCAGTACTTC.

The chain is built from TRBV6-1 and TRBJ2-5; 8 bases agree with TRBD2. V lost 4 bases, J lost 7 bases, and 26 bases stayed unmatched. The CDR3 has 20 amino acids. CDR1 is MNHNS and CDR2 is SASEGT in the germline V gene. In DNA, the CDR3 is TGTGCCAGCAGTGTCATGGTAGGGGCAGCCAGCGGGGGAACCCGGGGGACCCAGTACTTC. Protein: CASSVMVGAASGGTRGTQYF.

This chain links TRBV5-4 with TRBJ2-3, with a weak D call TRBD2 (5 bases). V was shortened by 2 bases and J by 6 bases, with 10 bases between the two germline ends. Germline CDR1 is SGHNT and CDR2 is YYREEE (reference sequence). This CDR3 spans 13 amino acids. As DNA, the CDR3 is TGTGCCAGCAGCTTATTACCGGGGGATACGCAGTATTTT. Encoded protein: CASSLLPGDTQYF.

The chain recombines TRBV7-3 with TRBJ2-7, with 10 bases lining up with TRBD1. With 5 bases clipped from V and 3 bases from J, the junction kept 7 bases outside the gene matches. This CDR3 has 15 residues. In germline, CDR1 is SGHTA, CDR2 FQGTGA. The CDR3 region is CASSPRQGAVYEQYF. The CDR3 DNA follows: TGTGCCAGCAGCCCACGACAGGGGGCTGTCTACGAGCAGTACTTC. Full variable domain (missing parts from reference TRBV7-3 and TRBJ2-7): GAGVSQTPSNKVTEKGKYVELRCDPISGHTALYWYRQSLGQGPEFLIYFQGTGAADDSGLPNDRFFAVRPEGSVSTLKIQRTERGDSAVYLCASSPRQGAVYEQYFGPGTRLTVT.

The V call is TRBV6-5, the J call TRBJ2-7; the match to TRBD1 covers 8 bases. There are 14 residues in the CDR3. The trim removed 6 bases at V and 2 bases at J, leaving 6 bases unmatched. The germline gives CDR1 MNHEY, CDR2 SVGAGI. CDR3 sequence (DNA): TGTGCCAGCAGCCTGGGGACAGGAACCTACGAGCAGTACTTC. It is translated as CASSLGTGTYEQYF.